The clone carrying this T cell receptor (beta chain) was counted at least ten times. V lost 6 bases and J lost 6, with 10 bases in between. This CDR3 contains 12 residues. Looked up from germline, CDR1 is MDHEN and CDR2 is SYDVKM. This sample stems from a study of response to subunit inactivated influenza vaccine. One entry per CDR3 protein, called by TCRdb with MiXCR from the RT-PCR reads. Here the sample spans around 470,000 distinct CDR3 sequences, 7.2% being singletons. The source was PBMCs from blood, collected less than 30 months after vaccination. The chain recombines TRBV28 with TRBJ2-3; D is unclear. This clonotype originated in a man aged 50-75 years who received an inactivated influenza vaccine. The CDR3 DNA reads TGTGCCAGCAGCCAACAAGTTGATACGCAGTATTTT. It encodes CASSQQVDTQYF.